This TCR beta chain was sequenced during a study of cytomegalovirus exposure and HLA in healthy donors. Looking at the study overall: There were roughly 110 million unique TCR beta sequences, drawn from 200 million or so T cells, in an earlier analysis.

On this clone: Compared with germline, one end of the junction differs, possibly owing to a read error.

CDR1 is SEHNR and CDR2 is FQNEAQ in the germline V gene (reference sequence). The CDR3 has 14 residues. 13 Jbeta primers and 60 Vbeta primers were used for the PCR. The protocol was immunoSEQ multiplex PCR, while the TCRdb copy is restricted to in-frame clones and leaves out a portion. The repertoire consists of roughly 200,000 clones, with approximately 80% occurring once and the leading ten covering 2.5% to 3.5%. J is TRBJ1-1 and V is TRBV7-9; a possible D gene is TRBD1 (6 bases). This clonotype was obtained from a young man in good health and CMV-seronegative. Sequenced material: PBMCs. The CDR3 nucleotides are TGTTCCAGCAGCCCCGGACAGACTAACACTGAAGCTTTCTTT. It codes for CSSSPGQTNTEAFF.